This T cell receptor (beta chain) came from a study of cytotoxic CD8 clonotypes in ibrutinib-treated CLL. Profiled with immunoSEQ multiplex PCR; TCRdb holds only in-frame clones, not every one. Of around 70,000 clones in the sample, just over 90% were seen once. This clone was detected only a few times. CDR3 length: 15 residues. The germline V gene encodes CDR1 LGHNA and CDR2 YNFKEQ. Trimming cost V 4 bases and J 0 bases, with 10 bases left between them. The sequenced sample was PBMCs, obtained after 12 months of ibrutinib treatment. This clonotype originated in a human donor with chronic lymphocytic leukemia. The J gene is TRBJ1-5, the V gene TRBV4-2, with a weak D call TRBD1 (5 bases). CDR3 nucleotide sequence: TGTGCCAGCAGCCGGGACCGGGCTAGCAATCAGCCCCAGCATTTT. Translation: CASSRDRASNQPQHF.